This T cell receptor beta chain was found in a study of blood T cell repertoires in COVID-19. Study in general: Samples of COVID-19 (acute and convalescent) were obtained from the United States, Italy and Spain. The cDNA or gDNA used as material had been derived from T cells, B-cell-depleted T cells, or PBMCs.

Methods used by the authors: Reference gene primer amplification gave nucleated cell count estimates. The table came from immunoSEQ multiplex PCR; TCRdb's copy has only in-frame clones and leaves some out. From that table come the V and J calls and clone size; the DNA was used to work out D and trimming. The data contain about 340,000 clones, more than 75% of them seen just once; the ten biggest clones take up around 6%. In its sample, this clone was seen a few times. Seattle patients were enrolled while actively infected and followed longitudinally. Sequenced: peripheral blood. The TCR was taken from a woman aged 50 to 65 with COVID-19, enrolled during active disease.

CDR3 sequence reads: CASSLNSVGNQPQHF. DNA for the CDR3: TGCGCCAGCAGCTTGAATTCGGTTGGCAATCAGCCCCAGCATTTT. This rearrangement joins TRBV5-1 to TRBJ1-5; no clear D. Deletions cut 1 base from V and 2 bases from J, with 10 bases between. This CDR3 is built from 15 residues. In germline, CDR1 is SGHRS, CDR2 YFSETQ.